The 3 T cell receptor beta chains in this list originate from one sample, sequenced in a study of cytomegalovirus exposure and HLA in healthy donors. PCR was performed using 60 Vbeta and 13 Jbeta primers. Profiling relied on immunoSEQ multiplex PCR, and the TCRdb table lists in-frame clones only, not all of them. The data contain under 200,000 clones, more than 65% of them seen just once; the ten biggest clones take up roughly 1.5%. The sample consisted of PBMCs. The receptor source for this set is a male donor in good health and CMV-seronegative.

DNA of the CDR3: TGTGCCAGCAGTTTCAGGGGCCAAGACACAGATACGCAGTATTTT. This sequence encodes CASSFRGQDTDTQYF. The chain employs TRBV28 and TRBJ2-3, with D possibly matching TRBD1 (6 bases). CDR3 length equals 15 residues. CDR1 MDHEN and CDR2 SYDVKM come from the germline V gene. Trimming left V 3 bases short and J 2 bases short, with 12 bases between.

V is TRBV28 and J is TRBJ1-5; D is ambiguous. The V gene's germline CDR1 is MDHEN and CDR2 SYDVKM. Trimming stripped 0 bases from V and 5 bases from J, with 20 bases between. The CDR3 runs 18 residues. CDR3 coding DNA: TGTGCCAGCAGTTTATGGTCGGGGTTGGGTTCTCTGGATCAGCCCCAGCATTTT. Its protein is CASSLWSGLGSLDQPQHF.

The V and J genes are TRBV28 and TRBJ2-7; 7 bases fit TRBD1. This CDR3 spans 15 amino acids. J lost 0 bases, V lost 3 bases, and 5 bases had no gene match. Germline CDR1 reads MDHEN; CDR2 reads SYDVKM. The CDR3 loop is CASSLGDRSSYEQYF. CDR3 DNA sequence: TGTGCCAGCAGTTTGGGGGACAGAAGCTCCTACGAGCAGTACTTC.